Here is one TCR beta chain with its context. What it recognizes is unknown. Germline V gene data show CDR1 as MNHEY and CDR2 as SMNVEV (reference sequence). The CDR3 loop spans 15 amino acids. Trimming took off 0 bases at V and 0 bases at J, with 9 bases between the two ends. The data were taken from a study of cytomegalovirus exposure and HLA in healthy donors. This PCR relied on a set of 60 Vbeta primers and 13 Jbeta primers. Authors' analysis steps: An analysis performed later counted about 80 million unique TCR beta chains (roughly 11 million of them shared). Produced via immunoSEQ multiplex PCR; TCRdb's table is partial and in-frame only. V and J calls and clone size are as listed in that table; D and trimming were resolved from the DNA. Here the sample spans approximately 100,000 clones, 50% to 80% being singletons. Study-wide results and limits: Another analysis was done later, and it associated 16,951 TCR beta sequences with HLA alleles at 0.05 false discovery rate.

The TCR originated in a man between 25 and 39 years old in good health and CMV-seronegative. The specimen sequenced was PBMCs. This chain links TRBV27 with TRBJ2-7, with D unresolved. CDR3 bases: TGTGCCAGCAGTTTATCGTTGAGTTACTCCTACGAGCAGTACTTC. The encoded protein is CASSLSLSYSYEQYF.